These 29 T cell receptor beta chains originate from one sample sequenced in a study of blood T cell repertoires in COVID-19. The assay was immunoSEQ multiplex PCR, and TCRdb's table has in-frame clones only and misses some. Counted here are 230,000 or so clones, roughly four fifths occurring once; the ten biggest clones make up roughly 7.4%. What was sequenced was peripheral blood. All receptors derive from a woman of 80 years or more with COVID-19, enrolled during active disease.

J is TRBJ1-5 and V is TRBV7-2; possible D gene TRBD1, 5 bases. Per the germline V gene, CDR1 is SGHTA and CDR2 is FQGNSA. The CDR3 is 15 residues long. Trimming shortened V by 1 base and J by 6 bases, and 13 bases separated the two germline ends. CDR3 residues: CASSLGWGDGQPQHF. CDR3 DNA: TGTGCCAGCAGCTTAGGGTGGGGGGATGGTCAGCCCCAGCATTTT.

The rearrangement links TRBV11-2 to TRBJ1-5; D gene ambiguous. The CDR3 spans 13 residues. V gave up 5 bases and J gave up 4 bases, with 9 bases separating them. Looked up from germline, CDR1 is SGHAT and CDR2 is FQNNGV. The CDR3 region has the DNA TGTGCCAGCAGCCTCGAAGCGAATCAGCCCCAGCATTTT. It yields the protein CASSLEANQPQHF.

This clone appeared once. The chain joins TRBV9 to TRBJ2-7, with 9 bases fitting TRBD1. Germline loops: CDR1 SGDLS, CDR2 YYNGEE. CDR3 length: 16 residues. V shed 3 bases and J 3 bases; nucleotides not matched to a gene: 10. CDR3 region: CASSGPVTGGGYEQYF. DNA of the CDR3: TGTGCCAGCAGCGGCCCAGTGACAGGGGGAGGCTACGAGCAGTACTTC.

This clone was found a few times. The chain joins TRBV28 to TRBJ1-2; D is uncertain. This CDR3 contains 13 residues. The germline V and J ends were trimmed by 4 bases and 4 bases, with 10 bases remaining between them. Germline CDR1 reads MDHEN; CDR2 reads SYDVKM. The DNA for the CDR3 is TGTGCCAGCAGTTCCTCTGACTTCTATGGCTACACCTTC. Translated: CASSSSDFYGYTF.

The chain carries TRBV19 and TRBJ1-2, with D perhaps matching TRBD1 (6 bases). The CDR3 consists of 14 residues. Germline V gene lookup returns CDR1 LNHDA and CDR2 SQIVND (reference sequence). The ends were cut back, 6 bases at V and 5 bases at J, with 16 bases in the middle. CDR3 loop: CASSAPGARYGYTF. The CDR3 coding sequence is TGTGCCAGTAGCGCACCAGGGGCGCGATATGGCTACACCTTC.

The chain employs TRBV5-1 and TRBJ2-1; 9 positions match TRBD2. V gave up 0 bases and J gave up 5 bases; unmatched junction bases: 12. This CDR3 spans 18 amino acids. CDR1 is SGHRS, CDR2 YFSETQ, per germline. The CDR3 DNA follows: TGCGCCAGCAGCTTGGATGCCCTGGGCGCGGGGGGGAACAATGAGCAGTTCTTC. This sequence encodes CASSLDALGAGGNNEQFF.

CDR3 coding DNA: TGTGCCAGCCGGGGAAGATTTAGCAATCAGCCCCAGCATTTT. Protein sequence: CASRGRFSNQPQHF. The rearrangement links TRBV2 to TRBJ1-5; no clear D. Germline V gene sequence: CDR1 SNHLY, CDR2 FYNNEI. The CDR3 totals 14 residues. The V end was cut by 8 bases, the J end by 0 bases, with 11 bases between.

Ten or more counts support this clone. This chain uses TRBV6-6 with TRBJ1-5; D possibly corresponds to TRBD1 (5 bases). CDR1 is MNHNY, CDR2 SVGAGI, per germline (reference sequence). The V and J ends lost 0 bases and 7 bases respectively, with 7 bases between them. The CDR3 covers 13 residues. The CDR3 region is CASSYSQEQPQHF. CDR3 in DNA: TGTGCCAGCAGTTACTCACAGGAGCAGCCCCAGCATTTT.

The chain employs TRBV7-9 and TRBJ1-4; no clear D gene. Germline lookup yields CDR1 SEHNR and CDR2 FQNEAQ (reference sequence). V lost 2 bases, J lost 7 bases, and 8 bases lay in between. The CDR3 runs 13 residues. Here the CDR3 reads CASSLSGSEKLFF. The CDR3 nucleotides read TGTGCCAGCAGCTTATCGGGAAGTGAAAAACTGTTTTTT. Supplemented by reference TRBV7-9 and TRBJ1-4, the full variable domain reads DTGVSQNPRHKITKRGQNVTFRCDPISEHNRLYWYRQTLGQGPEFLTYFQNEAQLEKSRLLSDRFSAERPKGSFSTLEIQRTEQGDSAMYLCASSLSGSEKLFFGSGTQLSVL.

This chain joins TRBV5-4 and TRBJ1-1; perhaps TRBD1 as D (5 bases). This CDR3 contains 13 residues. Germline-derived CDR1 and CDR2 are SGHNT and YYREEE (reference sequence). V gave up 0 bases and J gave up 5 bases, with 8 bases separating them. This chain's CDR3 is CASSLDGGTEAFF. The CDR3 DNA is TGTGCCAGCAGCTTGGACGGGGGGACTGAAGCTTTCTTT. Using reference TRBV5-4 and TRBJ1-1 for the parts outside the CDR3, the full variable domain is ETGVTQSPTHLIKTRGQQVTLRCSSQSGHNTVSWYQQALGQGPQFIFQYYREEENGRGNFPPRFSGLQFPNYSSELNVNALELDDSALYLCASSLDGGTEAFFGQGTRLTVV.

This sequence joins TRBV27 and TRBJ2-7; 8 bases agree with TRBD2. V shed 2 bases, J shed 2 bases, and the junction held 8 bases outside the gene matches. Germline CDR1 reads MNHEY; CDR2 reads SMNVEV (reference sequence). The CDR3 is 16 amino acids. CDR3 DNA sequence: TGTGCCAGCAGTTTAATGGCTCGGGGGGGCCCCTACGAGCAGTACTTC. Protein sequence: CASSLMARGGPYEQYF.

The chain couples TRBV4-1 to TRBJ1-1; D gene unclear. Per germline, CDR1 MGHRA and CDR2 YSYEKL. The CDR3 runs 14 residues. Deletions cut 0 bases from V and 2 bases from J, with 7 bases between. The CDR3 nucleotides read TGCGCCAGCAGCCAAGATGAGACAAACACTGAAGCTTTCTTT. Its protein product is CASSQDETNTEAFF.

The V gene is TRBV28, the J gene TRBJ2-6, with a weak D call TRBD1 (6 bases). Trimming left V 6 bases short and J 0 bases short, with 15 bases between. CDR1 is MDHEN and CDR2 is SYDVKM in the germline V gene. The CDR3 spans 17 residues. For the CDR3, the DNA is TGTGCCAGCAGACCGCCTCTACAGGGCTCTGGGGCCAACGTCCTGACTTTC. It encodes CASRPPLQGSGANVLTF.

In this sample, this clone turned up many times. The CDR3 DNA reads as TGTGCCAGCAGTCCTAGCGGGGCCCTCTACGAGCAGTACTTC. Translation gives CASSPSGALYEQYF. The V and J genes are TRBV27 and TRBJ2-7; 9 bases match TRBD2. The germline CDR1 and CDR2 sequences are MNHEY and SMNVEV (reference sequence). The CDR3 is 14 residues long. J lost 3 bases, V lost 5 bases, and 5 bases had no gene match.

V and J are TRBV27 and TRBJ2-7; 8 bases match TRBD2. CDR3 length: 15 amino acids. Germline V lookup: CDR1 MNHEY, CDR2 SMNVEV (reference sequence). Trimming took 5 bases from V and 6 from J; bases not matched to a gene: 12. CDR3 protein: CASSRTGTRSLEQYF. The CDR3 nucleotides are TGTGCCAGCAGTCGGACCGGGACTAGGTCCCTCGAGCAGTACTTC.

This clone was seen a single time. This chain uses TRBV28 with TRBJ1-1; tentative D call: TRBD1 (5 bases). The germline V and J ends were trimmed by 6 bases and 4 bases, with 18 bases remaining between them. Germline V gives CDR1 MDHEN, CDR2 SYDVKM. This CDR3 has 15 residues. The CDR3 coding sequence is TGTGCCAGCAGACCCCCCGGGGGTTCTGGCACTGAAGCTTTCTTT. It encodes CASRPPGGSGTEAFF.

This clone has only a few counts. The gene calls are TRBV5-4 and TRBJ1-3; TRBD1 matches 11 bases. Germline CDR1 reads SGHNT; CDR2 reads YYREEE (reference sequence). CDR3 size: 18 residues. The trim removed 4 bases at V and 0 bases at J, leaving 9 bases unmatched. The CDR3: CASSPRGTGGGSGNTIYF. CDR3 DNA: TGTGCCAGCAGCCCAAGGGGGACAGGGGGAGGCTCTGGAAACACCATATATTTT.

The rearrangement joins TRBV5-1 to TRBJ2-2, with TRBD1 identical over 7 bases. Germline V gene data show CDR1 as SGHRS and CDR2 as YFSETQ. The CDR3 has 17 residues. Losses at the gene ends were 3 bases for V and 4 bases for J; bases not matched to a gene: 12. This CDR3 reads CASSWDSSLWGTGELFF. CDR3 nucleotides: TGCGCCAGCAGCTGGGACAGCTCCTTGTGGGGCACCGGGGAGCTGTTTTTT.

The V call is TRBV14, the J call TRBJ2-3, with D possibly matching TRBD2 (5 bases). There are 16 residues in the CDR3. The germline V gene has CDR1 SGHDN and CDR2 FVKESK. V lost 0 bases to trimming and J lost 2 bases, with 12 bases between them. The CDR3 region has the DNA TGTGCCAGCAGCCAAGATTCGGGGAGCTACACAGATACGCAGTATTTT. Residues: CASSQDSGSYTDTQYF.

The J gene is TRBJ2-1, the V gene TRBV4-3; TRBD2 agrees at 7 bases. The CDR3 is 14 residues long. Trimming cost V 0 bases and J 9 bases; bases outside gene matches: 5. The germline CDR1 and CDR2 sequences are LGHNA and YSLEER. CDR3 loop: CASSQEGGRGEQFF. The CDR3 DNA reads as TGCGCCAGCAGCCAAGAGGGCGGGAGAGGTGAGCAGTTCTTC.

The chain joins TRBV5-1 to TRBJ2-3, with 10 bases identical to TRBD2. After removal of 3 bases from V and 0 bases from J, the junction contained 4 bases not matched to a gene. This CDR3 is 16 amino acids long. The germline gives CDR1 SGHRS, CDR2 YFSETQ. The CDR3 sequence: CASSWTSGTSTDTQYF. CDR3 DNA: TGCGCCAGCAGCTGGACTAGCGGTACCAGCACAGATACGCAGTATTTT.

This chain links TRBV6-2 or TRBV6-3 with TRBJ2-7, with D uncertain. V was cut by 3 bases and J by 2 bases, with 8 bases left in between. The CDR3 covers 13 residues. Germline V gives CDR1 MNHEY, CDR2 SVGEGT. The chain's CDR3 is CASSYDFTYEQYF. CDR3 coding DNA: TGTGCCAGCAGTTATGACTTTACCTACGAGCAGTACTTC.

This chain uses TRBV6-1 with TRBJ1-5; 8 bases match TRBD1. The length of the CDR3 is 15 residues. Germline-derived CDR1 and CDR2 are MNHNS and SASEGT. The V segment lost 3 bases and the J segment 4 bases; nucleotides outside the gene matches: 5. CDR3 nucleotide sequence: TGTGCCAGCAGTGAGGGACAGGTCTCAAATCAGCCCCAGCATTTT. Protein: CASSEGQVSNQPQHF.

This clone was picked up one time. V and J are TRBV9 and TRBJ1-1; 7 nucleotides align to TRBD1. The CDR3 runs to 15 residues. CDR1 SGDLS and CDR2 YYNGEE come from the germline V gene. Trimming removed 3 bases from V and 1 base from J; junction bases left unmatched: 6. CDR3 amino acids: CASSGQGRPNTEAFF. CDR3 bases: TGTGCCAGCAGCGGACAGGGTAGGCCGAACACTGAAGCTTTCTTT.

Of note for this clone: One end of the junction varies from germline; a read error may be responsible. J is TRBJ1-4 and V is TRBV28; 7 bases map to TRBD1. This CDR3 comprises 14 residues. Germline V lookup: CDR1 MDHEN, CDR2 SYDVKM. The CDR3 loop reads CAGSPRGRREKLFF. DNA of the CDR3: TGTGCCGGCAGTCCTAGGGGGCGCCGGGAAAAACTGTTTTTT.

The rearrangement joins TRBV4-1 to TRBJ1-1; the match to TRBD1 covers 8 bases. The J segment lost 3 bases and the V segment lost 3 bases, leaving 3 bases of the junction unmatched. The CDR3 is 14 amino acids. Germline V lookup: CDR1 MGHRA, CDR2 YSYEKL. As DNA, the CDR3 is TGCGCCAGCAGCCAGTTGGACAGGGACACTGAAGCTTTCTTT. It is translated as CASSQLDRDTEAFF.

The rearrangement uses TRBV5-1 and TRBJ2-7, with 8 bases aligning to TRBD1. Trimming at V came to 3 bases and at J to 5 bases, leaving 7 bases not matched to a gene. The CDR3 consists of 14 residues. Germline values: CDR1 SGHRS, CDR2 YFSETQ. CDR3 region: CASSSSGTGHEQYF. The CDR3 DNA follows: TGCGCCAGCAGCTCATCCGGGACAGGCCACGAGCAGTACTTC.

Written as DNA, the CDR3 is TGTGCCAGCAGCTTAGCGCCCTCAGGGGGCTCTGGGGCCAACGTCCTGACTTTC. This encodes CASSLAPSGGSGANVLTF. The chain joins TRBV7-2 to TRBJ2-6, with 7 bases aligning to TRBD1. CDR1 and CDR2 from the germline V gene are SGHTA and FQGNSA. V lost 0 bases, J lost 0 bases, and 5 bases stayed unmatched. The CDR3 loop spans 18 amino acids. The entire variable domain, with the rest obtained from reference TRBV7-2 and TRBJ2-6, is as follows: GAGVSQSPSNKVTEKGKDVELRCDPISGHTALYWYRQSLGQGLEFLIYFQGNSAPDKSGLPSDRFSAERTGGSVSTLTIQRTQQEDSAVYLCASSLAPSGGSGANVLTFGAGSRLTVL.

This chain uses TRBV6-2 or TRBV6-3 with TRBJ1-5; tentatively, D is TRBD1 (6 bases). Trimming removed 5 bases from V and 6 bases from J, with 20 bases in between. The CDR3 sequence is 16 residues long. Germline CDR1 is MNHEY and CDR2 is SVGEGT. This chain's CDR3 is CASSPNRGGLAQPQHF. In DNA form, the CDR3 reads TGTGCCAGCAGTCCCAATAGGGGGGGGTTAGCTCAGCCCCAGCATTTT.